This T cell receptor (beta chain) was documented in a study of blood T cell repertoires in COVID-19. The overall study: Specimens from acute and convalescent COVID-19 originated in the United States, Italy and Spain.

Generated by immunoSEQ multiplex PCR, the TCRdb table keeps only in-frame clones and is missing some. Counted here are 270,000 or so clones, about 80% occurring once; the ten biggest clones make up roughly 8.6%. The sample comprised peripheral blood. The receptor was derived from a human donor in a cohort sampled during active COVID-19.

CDR3 protein: CASRRQGYNEQFF. CDR3 nucleotide sequence: TGTGCCAGCAGGAGACAGGGGTACAATGAGCAGTTCTTC. The chain employs TRBV28 and TRBJ2-1; 8 bases agree with TRBD1. This CDR3 is 13 amino acids long. Germline lookup yields CDR1 MDHEN and CDR2 SYDVKM. Unmatched junction bases numbered 2, after V lost 6 bases and J lost 4 bases.